This TCR beta chain was found in a study of tumor-infiltrating lymphocytes in glioblastoma multiforme (dated by TCRdb to the late 2010s). Study-level background: The study tested whether intratumoral genomic heterogeneity fosters TIL diversity by jointly investigating somatic mutations, TIL diversity and immune response activity.

Looking up the germline V gene yields CDR1 SGHAT and CDR2 FQNNGV. The germline V end is reduced by 5 bases and the J end by 9 bases; junction bases left unmatched: 11. The CDR3 length equals 16 residues, ends included. Only the CDR3 DNA stays, 48 bases, in frame from base 1. The AllPrep DNA/RNA mini kit was used to purify genomic DNA and total RNA at the same time from each of the 10 or so tumor samples. Every RNA sample had an RNA integrity number above 6.5 and an OD 260/280 ratio above 1.9. What the work shows at the level of the full study, not this receptor alone: Generalizability is limited because the TCR and somatic mutation analysis included only one glioblastoma patient. T cells were not sorted into functional subsets, which the authors noted as a future improvement. RNA-based TCR sequencing may distort clone frequencies because T cells carry unequal numbers of TCR transcripts.

A modified ARM-PCR protocol with multiple V-beta primers and a C-beta primer was used to build TCRB libraries from RNA via three nested multiplex PCR rounds. TCRB-specific cDNA was synthesized from about 0.5 ug total RNA with ProtoScript II Reverse Transcriptase and a C-beta primer. For the TCRB libraries, no unique molecular identifiers were described. In the third PCR, barcodes and adapters were added over 25 cycles using Deep VentR (exo-) polymerase, and bands of 250-500 bp were then gel purified. An Illumina HiSeq 2500 generating 250 bp paired-end reads was used to sequence the TCRB libraries. Regarding the original processing steps: Trimmomatic was used to clean reads, FLASH to merge reads, MiGEC to assign V, D and J segments, and VDJtools to perform the analysis. VDJtools was used to calculate the Shannon-Wiener diversity index, which quantified repertoire diversity. The public sequencing data were trimmed at Q25 with fastp and processed into clonotypes with MiXCR by TCRdb, which kept only in-frame beta chains. Each record represents a unique CDR3 protein, reported with the most common genes and DNA among its rows. The V and J calls here are based on TCRdb, not the publication. The sample table records about 13,000 distinct CDR3 sequences; around 70% of these occur just once. Over 25% of the sample rests with the top ten.

This clonotype has a single count. Its recognized antigen is unknown. Because it lacks the conserved phenylalanine or tryptophan at the end, this CDR3 is likely a read error. The sequence joins TRBV11-2 to TRBJ2-1, with 12 central nucleotides matching TRBD2. The source is a male donor with glioblastoma. Sequenced material: brain tumor tissue. The CDR3 protein is CASSARVTSGGSEQFH. The DNA sequence is TGTGCCAGCAGCGCTCGAGTCACTAGCGGGGGGAGTGAGCAGTTCCAC.